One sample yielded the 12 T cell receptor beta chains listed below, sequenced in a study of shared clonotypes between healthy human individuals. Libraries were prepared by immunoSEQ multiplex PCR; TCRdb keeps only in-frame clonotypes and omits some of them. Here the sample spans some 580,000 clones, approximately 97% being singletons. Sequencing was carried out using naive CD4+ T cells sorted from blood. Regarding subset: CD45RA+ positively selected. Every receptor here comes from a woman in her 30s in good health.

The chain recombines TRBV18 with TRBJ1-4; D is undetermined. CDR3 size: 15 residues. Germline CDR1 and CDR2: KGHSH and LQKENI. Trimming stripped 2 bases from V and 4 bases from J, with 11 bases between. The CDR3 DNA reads TGTGCCAGCTCACCAGCGGGCAGACATAATGAAAAACTGTTTTTT. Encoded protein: CASSPAGRHNEKLFF.

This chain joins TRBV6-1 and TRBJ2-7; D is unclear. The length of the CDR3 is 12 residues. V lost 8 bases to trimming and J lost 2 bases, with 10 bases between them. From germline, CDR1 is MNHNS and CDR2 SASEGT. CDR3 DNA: TGTGCCAGCTCAGGTTTAACCTACGAGCAGTACTTC. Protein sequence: CASSGLTYEQYF.

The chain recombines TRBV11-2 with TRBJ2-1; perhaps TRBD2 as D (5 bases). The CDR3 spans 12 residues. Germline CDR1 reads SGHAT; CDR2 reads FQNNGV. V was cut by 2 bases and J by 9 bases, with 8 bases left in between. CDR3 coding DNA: TGTGCCAGCAGCTTACCCGGAGGTGAGCAGTTCTTC. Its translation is CASSLPGGEQFF.

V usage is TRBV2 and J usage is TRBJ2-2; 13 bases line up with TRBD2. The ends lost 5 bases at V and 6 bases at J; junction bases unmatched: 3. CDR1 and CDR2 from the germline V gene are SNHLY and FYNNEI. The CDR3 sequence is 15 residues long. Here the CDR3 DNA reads TGTGCCAGCAGTACCGGACTAGCGGGAGCCGGGGAGCTGTTTTTT. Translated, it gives CASSTGLAGAGELFF. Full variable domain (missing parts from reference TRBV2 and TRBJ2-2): EPEVTQTPSHQVTQMGQEVILRCVPISNHLYFYWYRQILGQKVEFLVSFYNNEISEKSEIFDDQFSVERPDGSNFTLKIRSTKLEDSAMYFCASSTGLAGAGELFFGEGSRLTVL.

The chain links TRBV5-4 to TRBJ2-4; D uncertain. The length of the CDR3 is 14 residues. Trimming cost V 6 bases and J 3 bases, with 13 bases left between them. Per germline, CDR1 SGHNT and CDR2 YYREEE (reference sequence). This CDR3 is CASNRKVDKNIQYF. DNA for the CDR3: TGTGCCAGCAATAGGAAGGTGGACAAAAACATTCAGTACTTC. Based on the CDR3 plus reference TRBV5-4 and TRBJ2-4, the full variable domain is ETGVTQSPTHLIKTRGQQVTLRCSSQSGHNTVSWYQQALGQGPQFIFQYYREEENGRGNFPPRFSGLQFPNYSSELNVNALELDDSALYLCASNRKVDKNIQYFGAGTRLSVL.

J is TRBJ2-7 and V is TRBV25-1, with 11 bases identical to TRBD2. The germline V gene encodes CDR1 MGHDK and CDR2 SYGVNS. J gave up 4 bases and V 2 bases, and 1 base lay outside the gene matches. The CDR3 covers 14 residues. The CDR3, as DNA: TGTGCCAGCAGTGAACTAGCGGGAGGATACGAGCAGTACTTC. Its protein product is CASSELAGGYEQYF.

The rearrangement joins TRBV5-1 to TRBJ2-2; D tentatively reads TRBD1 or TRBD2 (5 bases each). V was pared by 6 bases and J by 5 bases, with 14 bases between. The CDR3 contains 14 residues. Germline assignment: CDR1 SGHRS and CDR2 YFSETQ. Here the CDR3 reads CASKPEGWTGELFF. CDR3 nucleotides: TGCGCCAGCAAACCCGAGGGGTGGACCGGGGAGCTGTTTTTT. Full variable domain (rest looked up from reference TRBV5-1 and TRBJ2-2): KAGVTQTPRYLIKTRGQQVTLSCSPISGHRSVSWYQQTPGQGLQFLFEYFSETQRNKGNFPGRFSGRQFSNSRSEMNVSTLELGDSALYLCASKPEGWTGELFFGEGSRLTVL.

The CDR3 is CASRSGTGIFQETQYF. DNA of the CDR3: TGTGCCAGCAGATCCGGGACAGGGATTTTCCAAGAGACCCAGTACTTC. V usage is TRBV28 and J usage is TRBJ2-5, with TRBD1 matching over 9 bases. V trimming: 6 bases; J trimming: 1 base; junction bases outside the gene matches: 9. Germline V CDR1 and CDR2: MDHEN, SYDVKM. CDR3 size: 16 residues.

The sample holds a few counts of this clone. Here the CDR3 DNA reads TGTGCCAGCAGCCCCCTTGGCAGAGTTAGCAATCAGCCCCAGCATTTT. Translating gives CASSPLGRVSNQPQHF. The rearrangement links TRBV7-8 to TRBJ1-5; no reliable D call. Trimming removed 5 bases from V and 0 bases from J, with 14 bases in between. This CDR3 comprises 16 residues. The germline V gene has CDR1 SGHVS and CDR2 FQNEAQ.

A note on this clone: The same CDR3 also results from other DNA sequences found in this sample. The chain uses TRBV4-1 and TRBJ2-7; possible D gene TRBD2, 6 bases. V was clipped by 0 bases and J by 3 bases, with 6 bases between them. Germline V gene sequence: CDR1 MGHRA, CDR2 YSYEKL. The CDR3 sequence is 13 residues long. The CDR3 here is CASSQEGLYEQYF. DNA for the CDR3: TGCGCCAGCAGCCAAGAGGGACTCTACGAGCAGTACTTC.

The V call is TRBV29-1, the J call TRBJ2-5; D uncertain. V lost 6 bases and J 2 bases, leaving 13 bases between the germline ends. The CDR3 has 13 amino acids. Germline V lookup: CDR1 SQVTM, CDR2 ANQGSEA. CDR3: CSVPIIEQETQYF. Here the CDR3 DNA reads TGCAGCGTGCCAATAATCGAACAAGAGACCCAGTACTTC.

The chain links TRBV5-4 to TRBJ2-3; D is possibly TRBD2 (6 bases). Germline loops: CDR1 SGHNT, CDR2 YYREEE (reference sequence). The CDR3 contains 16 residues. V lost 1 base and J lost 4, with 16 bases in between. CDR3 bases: TGTGCCAGCAGCTTGTTGTACGGGACTTGGGCAGATACGCAGTATTTT. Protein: CASSLLYGTWADTQYF.